This T cell receptor (beta chain) appears in the sequencing data of a study of T cells after yellow fever vaccination. Whole-study findings and limits: After the booster, about 95% of CD4 and about nine tenths of CD8 primary-response clones were re-detected. A small proportion of clonotypes was detected in both the CD4 and CD8 compartments.

In TCRdb, the 5' RACE reads were re-called with MiXCR into one record per CDR3 protein. The sample carries approximately 510,000 distinct CDR3 sequences, 21% recorded once. Turning to this clonotype: Its antigen is not known.

Germline V gene lookup returns CDR1 KGHSH and CDR2 LQKENI. The CDR3 is made up of 18 amino acids. The ends were cut back, 2 bases at V and 0 bases at J, with 20 bases in the middle. The V call is TRBV18, the J call TRBJ2-7, with D unclear. The sequenced sample was PBMCs, obtained about 20 days after the first yellow fever vaccination. The origin of this receptor is a man between 18 and 35 years old who received the YFV17D yellow fever vaccine. The CDR3 is CASSPLEQLKLNSYEQYV. DNA for the CDR3: TGTGCCAGCTCACCATTAGAACAGCTGAAATTAAACTCCTACGAGCAGTACGTC.